This T cell receptor (beta chain) was profiled in a study of cytomegalovirus exposure and HLA in healthy donors. Study background: A previous analysis identified about 110 million unique TCR beta sequences derived from some 170 million T cells.

V lost 1 base to trimming and J lost 8 bases; unmatched junction nucleotides: 5. This CDR3 contains 15 residues. Germline V gives CDR1 MDHEN, CDR2 SYDVKM. The primer mix had 60 Vbeta and 13 Jbeta primers. Sequencing used immunoSEQ multiplex PCR; TCRdb keeps in-frame clones, though not all of them. The sample yields about 120,000 clones, approximately 80% seen once. Study findings and constraints: Analysis performed later found more than 15,000 TCR beta sequences associated with HLA alleles at 0.05 false discovery rate. High sensitivity and specificity were reportedly achieved when the classifier diagnosed cytomegalovirus status. CMV serostatus was the sole immune exposure information available.

To note about this clone: Its antigen is not known.

V is TRBV28 and J is TRBJ1-3, with 10 bases identical to TRBD1. Sample: PBMCs. The origin of this receptor is a man between 35 and 55 years old in good health and CMV-seronegative. The CDR3 DNA is TGTGCCAGCAGTTTATTTGGACAGGGGGGGTACACCATATATTTT. Amino acids: CASSLFGQGGYTIYF.